The present T cell receptor beta chain was sequenced within a study of cytomegalovirus exposure and HLA in healthy donors. Across the study: An earlier analysis found 100 million or so unique TCR beta sequences from around 180 million T cells. Findings and caveats of the study: The study labeled under 200 TCR beta chains cytomegalovirus-associated. One variant, a missense change in DCLRE1C, was linked in a later analysis to TCR beta V- and J-gene trimming. In a later analysis, compared with equally common non-associated chains, HLA-associated beta chains were more expanded.

PCR involved 60 Vbeta and 13 Jbeta primers. The protocol was immunoSEQ multiplex PCR, while the TCRdb copy is restricted to in-frame clones and leaves out a portion. The data contain fewer than 250,000 clones, approximately 88% of them singletons. The germline V gene has CDR1 LNHDA and CDR2 SQIVND (reference sequence). The CDR3 loop spans 14 amino acids. Trimming left V 7 bases short and J 4 bases short, with 16 bases between. This clone came up a few times. Its target is unknown. Sequenced sample: PBMCs. The J gene is TRBJ1-1, the V gene TRBV19; D is ambiguous. The TCR sequence derives from a boy between 2 and 15 years old in good health and CMV-seronegative. The CDR3 is CASKHSGPGTEAFF. The CDR3 region has the DNA TGTGCCAGTAAACACAGCGGTCCCGGCACTGAAGCTTTCTTT.